The present entry profiles one T cell receptor (beta chain) with its context. Its antigen is not identified. Treatment: roughly 10-day PBMC culture with coronavirus spike peptide pools or control peptides (ViraFEST assay). Convalescent patients tested SARS-CoV-2 PCR positive from March to December 2020, before Alpha, Beta and Delta emerged. Sequencing of the DNA from cultured CD4+ T cells was carried out with the Oncomine TCR Beta short-read assay. TCRdb fed the PCR reads into MiXCR, producing one record per CDR3 protein. The sample lists approximately 10,000 distinct CDR3 sequences, roughly 77% occurring once. These data come from a study of vaccination and CD4 T cells after COVID-19. The study's findings and limits: Only post-vaccination samples contained a median 86.3% of the reactive clones in convalescent patients.

The V and J ends lost 1 base and 4 bases respectively, with 19 bases between them. This CDR3 comprises 17 residues. Germline CDR1 reads LNHNV; CDR2 reads YYDKDF (reference sequence). The chain joins TRBV15 to TRBJ2-5; D possibly uses TRBD1 or TRBD2 (6 bases each). This TCR was recovered from a human donor who had recovered from COVID-19. Specimen: CD4+ T cells from blood, cultured in vitro. The DNA for the CDR3 is TGTGCCACCAGCAGAGTGCCCCTTGGAGGGGGAGGAGAGACCCAGTACTTC. Protein: CATSRVPLGGGGETQYF.